The T cell receptor (beta chain) under discussion was sequenced for a study of blood T cell repertoires in COVID-19. Study-level information: The origin of the acute and convalescent COVID-19 samples was the United States, Italy and Spain. The cDNA or gDNA used as material had been derived from T cells, B-cell-depleted T cells, or PBMCs.

As handled by the study authors: Quantification of nucleated cells was approximated via reference gene primer amplification. Data came from immunoSEQ multiplex PCR; TCRdb stores just in-frame clones and leaves some out. That table gives V, J and clone size, and the DNA gave D and trimming. The data show hundreds of thousands of clones, with roughly 82% seen just once and around 6% held by the top ten. The CDR3 has 15 amino acids. V was trimmed by 0 bases and J by 7 bases, leaving 11 bases between them. CDR1 is KGHDR and CDR2 is SFDVKD in the germline V gene. Recruited during active infection, patients (from Seattle) were subsequently followed longitudinally.

This chain uses TRBV24-1 with TRBJ2-2, with D tentatively TRBD2 (6 bases). Sequenced input: peripheral blood. This clonotype was obtained from a woman of 80 years or more with COVID-19, enrolled during active disease. DNA for the CDR3: TGTGCCACCAGTGATTTGGGCGGAGGGGTCGGGGAGCTGTTTTTT. Translated: CATSDLGGGVGELFF.